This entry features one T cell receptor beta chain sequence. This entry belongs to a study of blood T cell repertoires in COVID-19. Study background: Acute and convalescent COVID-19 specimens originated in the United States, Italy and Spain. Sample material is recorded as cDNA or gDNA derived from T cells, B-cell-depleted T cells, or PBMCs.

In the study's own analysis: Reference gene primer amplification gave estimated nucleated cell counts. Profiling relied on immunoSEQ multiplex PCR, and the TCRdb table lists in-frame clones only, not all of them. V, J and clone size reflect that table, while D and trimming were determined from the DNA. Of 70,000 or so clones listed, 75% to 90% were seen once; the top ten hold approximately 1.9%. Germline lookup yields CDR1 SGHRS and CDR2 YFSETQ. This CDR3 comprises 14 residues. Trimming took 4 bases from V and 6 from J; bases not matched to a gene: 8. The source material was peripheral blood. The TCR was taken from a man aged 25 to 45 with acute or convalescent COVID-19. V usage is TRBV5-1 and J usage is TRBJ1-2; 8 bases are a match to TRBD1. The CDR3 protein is CASSPPLTGDGYTF. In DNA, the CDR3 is TGCGCCAGCAGCCCACCCTTGACAGGGGATGGCTACACCTTC.